Below are 5 T cell receptor beta chains sequenced from a single sample in a study of blood T cell repertoires in COVID-19. Clones were read by immunoSEQ multiplex PCR, and TCRdb kept only the in-frame ones, dropping some. The table lists around 300,000 clones, around 90% of them singletons. Sequencing was carried out using PBMCs or T cells enriched from blood (not recorded which). These receptors all come from a woman under 30 with acute COVID-19.

The chain recombines TRBV15 with TRBJ2-7; 7 bases line up with TRBD1. Per germline, CDR1 LNHNV and CDR2 YYDKDF (reference sequence). J gave up 0 bases and V 5 bases, and 7 bases lay outside the gene matches. This CDR3 comprises 15 residues. The CDR3 region is CATSADRDSSYEQYF. The CDR3 coding sequence is TGTGCCACCAGCGCCGACCGGGACAGCTCCTACGAGCAGTACTTC. Complete variable domain (other parts from reference TRBV15 and TRBJ2-7): DAMVIQNPRYQVTQFGKPVTLSCSQTLNHNVMYWYQQKSSQAPKLLFHYYDKDFNNEADTPDNFQSRRPNTSFCFLDIRSPGLGDTAMYLCATSADRDSSYEQYFGPGTRLTVT.

The chain combines TRBV27 with TRBJ1-3; D remains unclear. Trimming took off 8 bases at V and 0 bases at J, with 8 bases between the two ends. CDR1 and CDR2 (germline): MNHEY, SMNVEV (reference sequence). There are 13 residues in the CDR3. CDR3 residues: CASRPSSGNTIYF. In DNA, the CDR3 is TGTGCCAGCCGTCCGAGCTCTGGAAACACCATATATTTT.

The chain combines TRBV5-1 with TRBJ2-5, with 9 bases identical to TRBD2. V lost 4 bases to trimming and J lost 0 bases; unmatched junction nucleotides: 4. Germline V gene data show CDR1 as SGHRS and CDR2 as YFSETQ. The CDR3 has 15 residues. The CDR3 coding sequence is TGCGCCAGCAGCAGGGGACTAGCAGACCAAGAGACCCAGTACTTC. Translation: CASSRGLADQETQYF.

This clone was recorded only once. V is TRBV19 and J is TRBJ2-1; TRBD1 matches at 12 bases. V lost 3 bases, J lost 9 bases, and 6 bases stayed unmatched. CDR1 and CDR2 (germline): LNHDA, SQIVND (reference sequence). The CDR3 runs 15 residues. The CDR3 nucleotides read TGTGCCAGTAGTATCCGGGACAGGGGGCCCTTTGAGCAGTTCTTC. As protein: CASSIRDRGPFEQFF.

This sequence joins TRBV28 and TRBJ1-2; 9 bases are a match to TRBD1. The ends lost 6 bases at V and 4 bases at J; junction bases unmatched: 6. CDR1 is MDHEN, CDR2 SYDVKM, per germline. This CDR3 comprises 14 residues. In DNA form, the CDR3 reads TGTGCCAGCAGGGCCGGGACAGGGATCTATGGCTACACCTTC. Translating it yields CASRAGTGIYGYTF.